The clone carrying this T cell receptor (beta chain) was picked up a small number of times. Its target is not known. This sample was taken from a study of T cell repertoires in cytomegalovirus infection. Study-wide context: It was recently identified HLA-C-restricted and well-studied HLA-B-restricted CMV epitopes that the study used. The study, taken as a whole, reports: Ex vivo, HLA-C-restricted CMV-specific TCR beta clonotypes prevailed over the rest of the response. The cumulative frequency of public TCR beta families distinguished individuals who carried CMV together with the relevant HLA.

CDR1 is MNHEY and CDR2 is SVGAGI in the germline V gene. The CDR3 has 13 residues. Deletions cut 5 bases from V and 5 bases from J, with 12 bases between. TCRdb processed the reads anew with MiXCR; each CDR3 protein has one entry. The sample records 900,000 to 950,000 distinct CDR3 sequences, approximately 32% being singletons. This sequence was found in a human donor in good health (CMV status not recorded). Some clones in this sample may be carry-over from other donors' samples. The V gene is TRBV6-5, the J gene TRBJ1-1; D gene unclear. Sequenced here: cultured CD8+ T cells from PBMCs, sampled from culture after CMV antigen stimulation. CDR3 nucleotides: TGTGCCAGCAGTCCCATTTATGCGACTGAAGCTTTCTTT. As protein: CASSPIYATEAFF.